This T cell receptor (beta chain) was sequenced for a study of CD8 T cells in ankylosing spondylitis. The ends were cut back, 1 base at V and 0 bases at J, with 4 bases in the middle. Germline CDR1 is SGHDT and CDR2 is YYEEEE. This CDR3 is 14 amino acids long. TCRdb ran MiXCR on the 5' RACE reads and lists one entry per CDR3 protein. The sample consists of 45,000 to 65,000 distinct CDR3 sequences, about 7.8% of them appearing once. At least ten counts were recorded for this clonotype. Sample: blood, either unsorted or a sorted T cell fraction (not recorded which). This clonotype was obtained from a female donor with ankylosing spondylitis or in good health (not recorded which). The chain carries TRBV5-6 and TRBJ1-4; no definite D call. Written as DNA, the CDR3 is TGTGCCAGCAGCTTGACAACAACTAATGAAAAACTGTTTTTT. It translates to CASSLTTTNEKLFF.